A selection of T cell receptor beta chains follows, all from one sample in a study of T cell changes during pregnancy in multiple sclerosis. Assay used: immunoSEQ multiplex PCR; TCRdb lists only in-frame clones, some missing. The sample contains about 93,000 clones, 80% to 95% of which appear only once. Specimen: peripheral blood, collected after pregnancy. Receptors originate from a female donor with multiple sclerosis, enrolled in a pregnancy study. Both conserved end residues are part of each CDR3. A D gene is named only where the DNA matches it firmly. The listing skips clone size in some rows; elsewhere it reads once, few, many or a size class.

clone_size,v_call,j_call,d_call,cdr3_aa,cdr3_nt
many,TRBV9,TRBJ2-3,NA,CASSVGLASSDTQYF,TGTGCCAGCAGCGTAGGACTTGCTTCTTCAGATACGCAGTATTTT
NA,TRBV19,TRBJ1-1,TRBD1,CATRGQGNTEAFF,TGTGCCACCCGGGGACAGGGCAACACTGAAGCTTTCTTT
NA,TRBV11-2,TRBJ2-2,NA,CASSLLNTGELFF,TGTGCCAGCAGCTTATTAAACACCGGGGAGCTGTTTTTT
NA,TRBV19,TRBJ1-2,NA,CASSIGAGDYYGYTF,TGTGCCAGTAGTATTGGGGCAGGAGATTACTATGGCTACACCTTC
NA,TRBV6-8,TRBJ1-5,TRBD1,CASSYSSGTGNQPQHF,TGTGCCAGCAGTTACTCCTCCGGGACAGGGAATCAGCCCCAGCATTTT
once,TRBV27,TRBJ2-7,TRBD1,CASSSGTGEVEQYF,TGTGCCAGCAGTTCGGGGACAGGGGAGGTCGAGCAGTACTTC
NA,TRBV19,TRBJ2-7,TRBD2,CASATSGSYEQYF,TGTGCCAGTGCAACTAGCGGGAGCTACGAGCAGTACTTC
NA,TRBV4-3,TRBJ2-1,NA,CASSQAISGLSSYNEQFF,TGCGCCAGCAGCCAAGCTATTTCAGGCCTTAGCTCCTACAATGAGCAGTTCTTC
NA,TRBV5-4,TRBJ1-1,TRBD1,CASSFDRGLSTEAFF,TGTGCCAGCAGCTTCGACAGGGGACTGAGCACTGAAGCTTTCTTT
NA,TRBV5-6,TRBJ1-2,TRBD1,CARRRTGENYGYTF,TGTGCCAGGAGAAGGACAGGAGAAAATTATGGCTACACCTTC
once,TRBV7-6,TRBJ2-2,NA,CASSLNEGQNTGELFF,TGTGCCAGCAGCTTAAACGAGGGACAGAACACCGGGGAGCTGTTTTTT
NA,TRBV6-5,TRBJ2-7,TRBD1,CASSYYGTAYEQYF,TGTGCCAGCAGTTACTACGGGACAGCCTACGAGCAGTACTTC
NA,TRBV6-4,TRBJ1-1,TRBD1,CASSVGDRDGTEAFF,TGTGCCAGCAGTGTGGGGGACAGGGATGGTACTGAAGCTTTCTTT
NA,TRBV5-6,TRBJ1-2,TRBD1,CASSLGQNYGYTF,TGTGCCAGCAGTTTGGGACAGAACTATGGCTACACCTTC
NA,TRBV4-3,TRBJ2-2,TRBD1,CASSQDVIGQGVTGELFF,TGCGCCAGCAGCCAAGATGTAATCGGACAGGGAGTCACCGGGGAGCTGTTTTTT
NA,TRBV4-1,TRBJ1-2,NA,CASSQDYKAGANYGYTF,TGCGCCAGCAGCCAAGATTATAAGGCCGGAGCTAACTATGGCTACACCTTC
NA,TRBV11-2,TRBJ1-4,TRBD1,CASSHQGVHEKLFF,TGTGCCAGCAGTCATCAGGGGGTACACGAAAAACTGTTTTTT
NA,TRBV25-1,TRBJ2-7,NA,CASSDPYQVEGYEQYF,TGTGCCAGCAGTGATCCATATCAGGTGGAGGGGTACGAGCAGTACTTC
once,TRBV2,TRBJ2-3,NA,CASSETGDTQYF,TGTGCCAGCAGTGAGACAGGAGATACGCAGTATTTT
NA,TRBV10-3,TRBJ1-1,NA,CAIRLQGNTEAFF,TGTGCCATCAGATTACAGGGTAACACTGAAGCTTTCTTT
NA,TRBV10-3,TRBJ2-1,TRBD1,CAISQLTGTGGRNEQFF,TGTGCCATCAGTCAGTTGACCGGGACAGGGGGCCGCAATGAGCAGTTCTTC
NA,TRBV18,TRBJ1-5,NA,CASSLREGAQPQHF,TGTGCCAGCTCACTCAGGGAGGGAGCTCAGCCCCAGCATTTT
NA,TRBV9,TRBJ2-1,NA,CASSIVGGIYHEQFF,TGTGCCAGCAGTATAGTAGGCGGGATCTACCATGAGCAGTTCTTC
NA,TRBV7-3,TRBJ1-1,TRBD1,CASSLNTGGNAFF,TGTGCCAGCAGCTTAAATACAGGGGGTAACGCTTTCTTT
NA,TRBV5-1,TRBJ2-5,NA,CASSRQSGAGQIQETQYF,TGCGCCAGCAGCCGGCAATCCGGGGCGGGACAGATCCAAGAGACCCAGTACTTC
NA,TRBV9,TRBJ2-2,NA,CASSVGGTNTGELFF,TGTGCCAGCAGCGTAGGCGGGACCAACACCGGGGAGCTGTTTTTT
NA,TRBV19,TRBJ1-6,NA,CASSIDLRQAFSPLHF,TGTGCCAGTAGTATAGATCTAAGACAGGCGTTCTCACCCCTCCACTTT
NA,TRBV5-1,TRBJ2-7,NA,CASSFRGSSYEQYF,TGCGCCAGCAGCTTTAGGGGAAGCTCCTACGAGCAGTACTTC
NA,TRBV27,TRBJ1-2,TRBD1,CASSLWGQGIGGYTF,TGTGCCAGCAGTTTATGGGGACAGGGGATAGGAGGCTACACCTTC
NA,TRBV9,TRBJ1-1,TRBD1,CASSVGGGQVAFF,TGTGCCAGCAGCGTAGGAGGGGGACAGGTGGCTTTCTTT
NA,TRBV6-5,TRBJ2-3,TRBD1,CASRPPTGADTQYF,TGTGCCAGCAGACCCCCGACAGGGGCAGATACGCAGTATTTT
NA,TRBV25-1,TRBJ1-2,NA,CASSAGDNYGYTF,TGTGCCAGCAGCGCAGGGGATAACTATGGCTACACCTTC
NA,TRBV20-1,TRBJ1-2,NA,CSVRGEGGYTF,TGCAGTGTTCGGGGAGAGGGTGGCTACACCTTC
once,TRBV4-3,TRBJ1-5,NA,CASSQEATPNQPQHF,TGCGCCAGCAGCCAAGAGGCGACACCTAATCAGCCCCAGCATTTT
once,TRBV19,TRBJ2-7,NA,CASSIFQGMSYEQYF,TGTGCCAGTAGTATTTTTCAGGGAATGTCCTACGAGCAGTACTTC
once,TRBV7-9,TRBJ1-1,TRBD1,CASSLSGDSTEAFF,TGTGCCAGCAGCTTATCTGGGGACAGCACTGAAGCTTTCTTT
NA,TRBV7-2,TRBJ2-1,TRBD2,CASSSGGAPSNEQFF,TGTGCCAGCAGCTCGGGGGGGGCCCCTTCGAATGAGCAGTTCTTC